The 27 T cell receptor beta chains below all came from one sample that was sequenced in a study of T cell changes during pregnancy in multiple sclerosis. The method was immunoSEQ multiplex PCR; TCRdb's version includes in-frame clones alone and lacks a portion of them. The data hold roughly 49,000 clones, with 95% observed a single time. Specimen: CD8+ T cells from peripheral blood mononuclear cells, collected in the first trimester of pregnancy. All receptors derive from a female donor with multiple sclerosis, enrolled in a pregnancy study.

The sample holds one count of this clone. This chain connects TRBV4-1 to TRBJ1-3; no definite D call. Trimming cost V 1 base and J 0 bases, with 7 bases left between them. Germline V gene data show CDR1 as MGHRA and CDR2 as YSYEKL. This CDR3 is 15 amino acids long. Here the CDR3 reads CASSQGESSGNTIYF. The CDR3 bases are TGCGCCAGCAGCCAAGGCGAGAGCTCTGGAAACACCATATATTTT.

The V call is TRBV6-4, the J call TRBJ2-1, with 14 nucleotides matching TRBD2. Germline CDR1 MRHNA, CDR2 SNTAGT. CDR3 size: 16 residues. With V trimmed by 0 bases and J by 9 bases, 4 bases remained unmatched. The CDR3 loop reads CASSDSGTSGSSEQFF. The CDR3 nucleotides are TGTGCCAGCAGTGACTCGGGGACTAGCGGGAGTAGTGAGCAGTTCTTC.

The genes are TRBV9 and TRBJ2-3; no reliable D call. CDR3 length: 20 amino acids. V gave up 0 bases and J gave up 0 bases, with 23 bases separating them. Germline V lookup: CDR1 SGDLS, CDR2 YYNGEE. CDR3 protein: CASSVGFYQNDNASTDTQYF. The DNA of the CDR3 is TGTGCCAGCAGCGTAGGGTTCTACCAAAACGACAATGCAAGCACAGATACGCAGTATTTT.

The V gene is TRBV27, the J gene TRBJ1-5; D uncertain. Germline CDR1 reads MNHEY; CDR2 reads SMNVEV (reference sequence). The CDR3 length is 13 residues. V shed 6 bases and J shed 0 bases, with 6 bases lying between them. Here the CDR3 DNA reads TGTGCCAGCAGCCGGTATAGCAATCAGCCCCAGCATTTT. The encoded protein is CASSRYSNQPQHF.

V usage is TRBV4-1 and J usage is TRBJ2-3, with D hard to call. The V and J ends lost 4 bases and 1 base respectively, with 12 bases between them. This CDR3 comprises 15 residues. Germline lookup yields CDR1 MGHRA and CDR2 YSYEKL. In nucleotides, the CDR3 is TGCGCCAGCAGCCTGTTTGGGCAGGGCACAGATACGCAGTATTTT. Its protein is CASSLFGQGTDTQYF.

This CDR3 reads CASSETVAYGYTF. The CDR3 DNA reads as TGTGCCAGCAGTGAAACAGTGGCCTATGGCTACACCTTC. This rearrangement joins TRBV2 to TRBJ1-2; D is uncertain. CDR1 and CDR2 from the germline V gene are SNHLY and FYNNEI. The CDR3 consists of 13 residues. With 2 bases removed from V and 4 bases from J, the gap between germline ends came to 8 bases.

This sequence joins TRBV10-1 and TRBJ2-1; 7 bases match TRBD1. V lost 8 bases, J lost 8 bases, and 15 bases stayed unmatched. Germline lookup yields CDR1 WNHNN and CDR2 SYGVQD (reference sequence). The CDR3 totals 15 residues. The chain's CDR3 is CASSTTGLMGDEQFF. The DNA of the CDR3 is TGCGCCAGCTCAACGACAGGGCTTATGGGGGATGAGCAGTTCTTC.

This chain connects TRBV14 to TRBJ1-2; 8 nucleotides agree with TRBD1. V was pared by 0 bases and J by 6 bases, with 6 bases of the junction left unmatched. The CDR3 spans 15 residues. The germline CDR1 and CDR2 sequences are SGHDN and FVKESK. This chain's CDR3 is CASSQDQRQGNGYTF. CDR3 coding DNA: TGTGCCAGCAGCCAAGATCAAAGACAGGGGAATGGCTACACCTTC.

The chain combines TRBV5-1 with TRBJ2-1; 9 nucleotides align to TRBD2. The CDR3 has 16 residues. The germline CDR1 and CDR2 sequences are SGHRS and YFSETQ. V was pared by 7 bases and J by 4 bases, with 12 bases of the junction left unmatched. This CDR3 reads CASGPFAGGIYNEQFF. As DNA, the CDR3 is TGCGCCAGCGGCCCCTTCGCGGGAGGGATTTACAATGAGCAGTTCTTC.

This clone was counted a single time. The chain couples TRBV4-1 to TRBJ2-7, with 8 bases aligning to TRBD2. Losses at the gene ends were 2 bases for V and 7 bases for J; bases not matched to a gene: 7. CDR1 is MGHRA, CDR2 YSYEKL, per germline. CDR3 length: 14 residues. DNA for the CDR3: TGCGCCAGCAGCCAAAAACTAGCGGTCGGTGAGCAGTACTTC. Its translation: CASSQKLAVGEQYF.

This clone has just one count. This chain connects TRBV27 to TRBJ1-2; tentative D call: TRBD1 (6 bases). This CDR3 comprises 13 residues. V was pared by 3 bases and J by 8 bases, with 13 bases between. Germline CDR1 is MNHEY and CDR2 is SMNVEV (reference sequence). The DNA for the CDR3 is TGTGCCAGCAGTTTCGGGGGGGCTGAGGGCTACACCTTC. It is translated as CASSFGGAEGYTF.

CDR3 DNA sequence: TGTGCCAGCAGCTCTCTCCGGACAGGTTATAACACCGGGGAGCTGTTTTTT. It specifies CASSSLRTGYNTGELFF. The gene calls are TRBV27 and TRBJ2-2; 7 nucleotides match TRBD1. The CDR3 length is 17 residues. V was pared by 6 bases and J by 2 bases, with 12 bases of the junction left unmatched. Germline V gene lookup returns CDR1 MNHEY and CDR2 SMNVEV (reference sequence).

The chain uses TRBV19 and TRBJ1-5, with 8 bases aligning to TRBD1. Per the germline V gene, CDR1 is LNHDA and CDR2 is SQIVND (reference sequence). Trimming cost V 3 bases and J 4 bases; bases outside gene matches: 2. The CDR3 is 14 residues long. CDR3 sequence (DNA): TGTGCCAGTAGTATTCAGGGGGCGAATCAGCCCCAGCATTTT. Amino acids: CASSIQGANQPQHF.

This clone was detected once. This CDR3 is CASSLDLGRSYNEQFF. The DNA of the CDR3 is TGCGCCAGCAGCTTGGATCTGGGGCGGTCCTACAATGAGCAGTTCTTC. The chain uses TRBV5-1 and TRBJ2-1; the D gene is possibly TRBD1 (5 bases). The CDR3 extends over 16 amino acids. Trimming pared 0 bases from V and 1 base from J, leaving 11 bases between. Per the germline V gene, CDR1 is SGHRS and CDR2 is YFSETQ.

V and J are TRBV9 and TRBJ1-5; 8 positions match TRBD1. The V segment lost 2 bases and the J segment 5 bases; nucleotides outside the gene matches: 3. The germline gives CDR1 SGDLS, CDR2 YYNGEE. CDR3 size: 14 residues. CDR3 in DNA: TGTGCCAGCAGCGTTGGGACAGGTGATCAGCCCCAGCATTTT. Translated, it gives CASSVGTGDQPQHF.

The CDR3 sequence is CSVMGGTSGRAGDTQYF. The CDR3 region has the DNA TGCAGCGTTATGGGAGGGACTAGCGGGAGGGCAGGGGATACGCAGTATTTT. The V gene is TRBV29-1, the J gene TRBJ2-3; TRBD2 aligns across 16 bases. V trimming: 5 bases; J trimming: 6 bases; junction bases outside the gene matches: 11. The CDR3 length is 17 residues. Germline CDR1 reads SQVTM; CDR2 reads ANQGSEA.

The chain employs TRBV5-1 and TRBJ1-2, with unresolved D. Germline assignment: CDR1 SGHRS and CDR2 YFSETQ. The CDR3 loop spans 13 amino acids. V shed 2 bases and J shed 6 bases, with 11 bases lying between them. The CDR3 spells CASSFYPEDGYTF. The DNA of the CDR3 is TGCGCCAGCAGCTTTTACCCGGAGGATGGCTACACCTTC.

The chain joins TRBV19 to TRBJ1-5; D gene unclear. Trimming cost V 5 bases and J 0 bases, with 11 bases left between them. This CDR3 is 15 amino acids long. Germline V lookup: CDR1 LNHDA, CDR2 SQIVND (reference sequence). In DNA form, the CDR3 reads TGTGCCAGTAGTTTTGGCGGGTATAGCAATCAGCCCCAGCATTTT. Translated: CASSFGGYSNQPQHF.

Of note for this clone: The sample has other DNA sequences that encode this CDR3 too. The chain joins TRBV27 to TRBJ2-7; tentative D call: TRBD2 (5 bases). Trimming stripped 0 bases from V and 2 bases from J, with 11 bases between. CDR1 is MNHEY and CDR2 is SMNVEV in the germline V gene (reference sequence). The CDR3 sequence is 15 residues long. CDR3 amino acids: CASSLSPSGAYEQYF. The CDR3, as DNA: TGTGCCAGCAGTTTATCGCCCAGCGGTGCCTACGAGCAGTACTTC.

The chain joins TRBV7-9 to TRBJ2-7; 8 bases match TRBD2. The V and J ends lost 4 bases and 6 bases, in that order; junction bases with no gene match: 8. The CDR3 is made up of 14 amino acids. Looked up from germline, CDR1 is SEHNR and CDR2 is FQNEAQ (reference sequence). The CDR3 sequence is CASSSPGTSPEQYF. The CDR3 region has the DNA TGTGCCAGCAGCTCCCCCGGGACTAGTCCCGAGCAGTACTTC.

This chain links TRBV12-5 with TRBJ2-7; D may be TRBD2 (6 bases). The ends were cut back, 7 bases at V and 5 bases at J, with 24 bases in the middle. Germline V gives CDR1 LGHNT, CDR2 FRNRAP. The CDR3 sequence is 16 residues long. CDR3 in amino acids: CASALWPGQGGDEQYF. For the CDR3, the DNA is TGTGCTAGTGCCCTATGGCCCGGACAAGGAGGGGACGAGCAGTACTTC.

This chain uses TRBV7-2 with TRBJ1-2; D unclear. Deletions cut 3 bases from V and 4 bases from J, with 12 bases between. The CDR3 has 14 amino acids. CDR1 is SGHTA and CDR2 is FQGNSA in the germline V gene. The CDR3 region is CASSLAVESYGYTF. As DNA, the CDR3 is TGTGCCAGCAGCTTGGCGGTTGAGTCCTATGGCTACACCTTC.

The J gene is TRBJ2-1, the V gene TRBV27; a weak D match, TRBD2 (6 bases). The CDR3 sequence is 16 residues long. Trimming cost V 2 bases and J 1 base, with 12 bases left between them. The germline V gene encodes CDR1 MNHEY and CDR2 SMNVEV (reference sequence). CDR3 in DNA: TGTGCCAGCAGTTTACAACCGGGAGCGTCCTACAATGAGCAGTTCTTC. Translated: CASSLQPGASYNEQFF.

The chain carries TRBV19 and TRBJ1-1, with TRBD1 matching over 7 bases. Germline V CDR1 and CDR2: LNHDA, SQIVND (reference sequence). With V trimmed by 6 bases and J by 5 bases, 9 bases remained unmatched. The CDR3 contains 14 residues. CDR3 bases: TGTGCCAGTAGAATGAAACAGGGGAGAACTGAAGCTTTCTTT. Residues: CASRMKQGRTEAFF.

This chain uses TRBV5-4 with TRBJ1-2; TRBD1 agrees at 8 bases. The CDR3 runs 13 residues. Trimming removed 2 bases from V and 6 bases from J; junction bases left unmatched: 3. CDR1 is SGHNT, CDR2 YYREEE, per germline (reference sequence). CDR3 residues: CASSLPTGDGYTF. Here the CDR3 DNA reads TGTGCCAGCAGCTTACCGACAGGGGATGGCTACACCTTC.

This clone has a single count. This chain uses TRBV27 with TRBJ2-1; TRBD2 might be the D (5 bases). Trimming shortened V by 3 bases and J by 7 bases, and 10 bases separated the two germline ends. This CDR3 contains 13 residues. Looked up from germline, CDR1 is MNHEY and CDR2 is SMNVEV (reference sequence). The CDR3 DNA reads TGTGCCAGCAGTTTGGAGGCTTGGAATGAGCAGTTCTTC. This codes for CASSLEAWNEQFF.

This chain links TRBV5-1 with TRBJ2-7; D possibly corresponds to TRBD2 (6 bases). The CDR3 is 15 residues long. The ends were cut back, 0 bases at V and 7 bases at J, with 17 bases in the middle. The V gene's germline CDR1 is SGHRS and CDR2 YFSETQ. The CDR3 sequence is CASSLGQSPREEQYF. The CDR3, as DNA: TGCGCCAGCAGCTTGGGACAAAGCCCGCGGGAAGAGCAGTACTTC.